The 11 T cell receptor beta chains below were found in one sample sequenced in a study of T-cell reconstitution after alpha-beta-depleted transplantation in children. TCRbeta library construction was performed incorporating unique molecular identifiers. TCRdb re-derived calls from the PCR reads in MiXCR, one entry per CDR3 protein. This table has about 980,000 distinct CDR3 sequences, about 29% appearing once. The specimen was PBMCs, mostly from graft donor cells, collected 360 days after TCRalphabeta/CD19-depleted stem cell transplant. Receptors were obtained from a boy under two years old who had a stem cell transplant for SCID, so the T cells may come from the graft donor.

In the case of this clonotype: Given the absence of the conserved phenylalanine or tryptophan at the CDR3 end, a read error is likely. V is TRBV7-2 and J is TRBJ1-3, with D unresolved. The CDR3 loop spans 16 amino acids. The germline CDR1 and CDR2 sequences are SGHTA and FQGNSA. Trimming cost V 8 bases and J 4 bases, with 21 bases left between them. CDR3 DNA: TGTGCCAGCGTAGGGCCCAGTCTTTCTACCGGAAACACCATATATTAT. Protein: CASVGPSLSTGNTIYY.

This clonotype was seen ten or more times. CDR3 coding DNA: TGTGCCAGCAGCTCAGGGTGGGGGGACCTCTACGAGCAGTACTTC. Translated, it gives CASSSGWGDLYEQYF. The chain is built from TRBV7-9 and TRBJ2-7, with D perhaps TRBD2 (6 bases). V lost 4 bases to trimming and J lost 3 bases, with 16 bases between them. The CDR3 runs 15 residues. Germline loops: CDR1 SEHNR, CDR2 FQNEAQ (reference sequence).

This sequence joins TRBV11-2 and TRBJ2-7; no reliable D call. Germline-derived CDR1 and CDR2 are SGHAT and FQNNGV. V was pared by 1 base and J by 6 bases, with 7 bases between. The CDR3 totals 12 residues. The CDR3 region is CASSLVVAEQYF. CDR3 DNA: TGTGCCAGCAGCTTAGTAGTGGCCGAGCAGTACTTC.

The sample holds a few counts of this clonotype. For the CDR3, the DNA is TGCAGCGTGGAACCCCTCCAGGGGGCGGGTGGCTACACCTTC. This translates into CSVEPLQGAGGYTF. The gene calls are TRBV29-1 and TRBJ1-2; TRBD1 matches at 8 bases. CDR1 and CDR2 (germline): SQVTM, ANQGSEA. This CDR3 spans 14 amino acids. J lost 7 bases, V lost 6 bases, and 13 bases had no gene match.

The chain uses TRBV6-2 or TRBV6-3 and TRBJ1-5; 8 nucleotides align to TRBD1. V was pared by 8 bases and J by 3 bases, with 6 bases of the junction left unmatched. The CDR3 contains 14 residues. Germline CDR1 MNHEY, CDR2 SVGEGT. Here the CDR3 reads CASAMDRVNQPQHF. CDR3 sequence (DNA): TGTGCCAGCGCAATGGACAGGGTCAATCAGCCCCAGCATTTT.

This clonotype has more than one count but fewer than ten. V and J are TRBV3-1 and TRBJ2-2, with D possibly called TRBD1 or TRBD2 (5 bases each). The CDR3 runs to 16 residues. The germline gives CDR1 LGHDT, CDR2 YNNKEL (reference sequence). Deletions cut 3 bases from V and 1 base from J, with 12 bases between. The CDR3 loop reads CASSHRRAGNTGELFF. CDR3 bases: TGTGCCAGCAGCCATCGCAGGGCGGGGAACACCGGGGAGCTGTTTTTT.

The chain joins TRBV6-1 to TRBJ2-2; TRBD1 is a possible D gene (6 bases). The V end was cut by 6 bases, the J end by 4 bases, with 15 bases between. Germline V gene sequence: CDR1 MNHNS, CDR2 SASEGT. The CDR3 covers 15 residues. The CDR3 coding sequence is TGTGCCAGCAGGGCAACAGGGCACACCACCGGGGAGCTGTTTTTT. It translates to CASRATGHTTGELFF.

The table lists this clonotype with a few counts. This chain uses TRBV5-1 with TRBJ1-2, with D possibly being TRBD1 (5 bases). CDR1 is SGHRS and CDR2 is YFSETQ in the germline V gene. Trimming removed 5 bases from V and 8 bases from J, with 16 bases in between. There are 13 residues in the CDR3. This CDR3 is CASSPGTFLGYTF. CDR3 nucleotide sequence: TGCGCCAGCAGTCCCGGGACCTTCCTAGGCTACACCTTC. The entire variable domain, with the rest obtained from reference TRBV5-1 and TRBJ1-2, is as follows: KAGVTQTPRYLIKTRGQQVTLSCSPISGHRSVSWYQQTPGQGLQFLFEYFSETQRNKGNFPGRFSGRQFSNSRSEMNVSTLELGDSALYLCASSPGTFLGYTFGSGTRLTVV.

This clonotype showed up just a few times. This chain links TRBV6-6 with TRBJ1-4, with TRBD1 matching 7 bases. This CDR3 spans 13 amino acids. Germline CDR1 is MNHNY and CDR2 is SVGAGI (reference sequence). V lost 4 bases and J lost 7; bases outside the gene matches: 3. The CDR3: CASSWDSAEKLFF. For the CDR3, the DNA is TGTGCCAGCAGTTGGGACAGCGCTGAAAAACTGTTTTTT.

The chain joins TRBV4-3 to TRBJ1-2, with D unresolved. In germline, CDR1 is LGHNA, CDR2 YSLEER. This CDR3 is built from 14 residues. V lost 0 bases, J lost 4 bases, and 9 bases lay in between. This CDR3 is CASSQDEGIYGYTF. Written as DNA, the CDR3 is TGCGCCAGCAGCCAAGATGAGGGAATCTATGGCTACACCTTC.

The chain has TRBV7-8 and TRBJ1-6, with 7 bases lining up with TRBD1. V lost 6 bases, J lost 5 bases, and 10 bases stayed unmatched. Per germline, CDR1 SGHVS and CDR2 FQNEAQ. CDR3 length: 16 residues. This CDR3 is CASRHWTGVDNSPLHF. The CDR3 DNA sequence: TGTGCCAGCAGACACTGGACAGGAGTGGATAATTCACCCCTCCACTTT.